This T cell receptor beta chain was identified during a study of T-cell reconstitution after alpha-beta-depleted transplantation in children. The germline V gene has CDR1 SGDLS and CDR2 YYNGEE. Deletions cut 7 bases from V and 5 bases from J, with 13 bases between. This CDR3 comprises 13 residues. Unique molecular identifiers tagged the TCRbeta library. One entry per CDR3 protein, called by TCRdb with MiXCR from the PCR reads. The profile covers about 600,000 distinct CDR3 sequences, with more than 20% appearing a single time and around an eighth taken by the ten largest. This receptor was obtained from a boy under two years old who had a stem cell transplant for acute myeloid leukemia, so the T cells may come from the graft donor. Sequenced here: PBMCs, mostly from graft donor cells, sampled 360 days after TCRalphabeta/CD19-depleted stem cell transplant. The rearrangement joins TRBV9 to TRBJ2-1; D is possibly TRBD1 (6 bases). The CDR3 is CASQGPHNNEQFF. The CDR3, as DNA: TGTGCCAGCCAGGGGCCTCATAACAATGAGCAGTTCTTC.